The present entry profiles one T cell receptor beta chain with its context. Assay used: immunoSEQ multiplex PCR; TCRdb lists only in-frame clones, some missing. Altogether 25,000 to 35,000 clones are present, approximately 88% being singletons, with the ten largest covering 4.5% to 7.5%. The sample belongs to a study of blood T cell repertoires in COVID-19. The CDR3 totals 17 residues. Germline V CDR1 and CDR2: MNHEY, SMNVEV (reference sequence). V was trimmed by 8 bases and J by 0 bases, leaving 17 bases between them. The clonotype originates from a human donor in a cohort sampled during active COVID-19. The specimen sequenced was peripheral blood. V usage is TRBV27 and J usage is TRBJ1-6; the D gene is possibly TRBD1 (5 bases). The CDR3 spells CASGARGTSSYNSPLHF. Written as DNA, the CDR3 is TGTGCCAGCGGGGCACGCGGAACCAGCTCCTATAATTCACCCCTCCACTTT.